This T cell receptor beta chain was found in a study of cytomegalovirus exposure and HLA in healthy donors. Researchers ran the PCR with 60 Vbeta and 13 Jbeta primers. The data were produced by immunoSEQ multiplex PCR, yet TCRdb's version contains in-frame clones alone and is incomplete. This listing includes approximately 110,000 clones. V was trimmed by 5 bases and J by 4 bases, leaving 18 bases between them. CDR3 size: 16 residues. CDR1 and CDR2 (germline): SGHTA, FQGNSA. This clonotype was obtained from a man in his thirties or forties in good health and CMV-seronegative. This chain links TRBV7-2 with TRBJ1-5; tentative D call: TRBD1 (6 bases). Input material: PBMCs. The DNA for the CDR3 is TGTGCCAGCAGCCGAGGGGGTGACCCTTTTAATCAGCCCCAGCATTTT. Its protein product is CASSRGGDPFNQPQHF.